The 2 T cell receptor beta chains in this list originate from one sample, sequenced in a study of CD8 T cells in ankylosing spondylitis. TCRdb itself ran the 5' RACE reads through MiXCR, one entry per CDR3 protein. The sample has under 300,000 distinct CDR3 sequences, over 8.5% seen once. Sequenced material: blood, either unsorted or a sorted T cell fraction (not recorded which). The receptors stem from a male donor with ankylosing spondylitis or in good health (not recorded which).

This rearrangement joins TRBV11-3 to TRBJ2-3; 7 nucleotides match TRBD1. Germline V lookup: CDR1 SGHNT, CDR2 YENEEA. The junction had 3 bases not matched to a gene; V was cut back by 3 bases and J by 0 bases. CDR3 size: 15 residues. This CDR3 reads CASSLTGFSTDTQYF. The CDR3 bases are TGTGCCAGCAGCTTGACAGGGTTTAGCACAGATACGCAGTATTTT.

This clonotype was picked up many times. CDR3 amino acids: CASSTGLAGGDTDTQYF. The CDR3 DNA is TGCGCCAGCAGCACCGGACTAGCGGGAGGGGACACAGATACGCAGTATTTT. The chain recombines TRBV5-1 with TRBJ2-3, with 15 bases aligning to TRBD2. The V gene's germline CDR1 is SGHRS and CDR2 YFSETQ. The V segment lost 4 bases and the J segment 2 bases; nucleotides outside the gene matches: 5. The CDR3 sequence is 17 residues long.